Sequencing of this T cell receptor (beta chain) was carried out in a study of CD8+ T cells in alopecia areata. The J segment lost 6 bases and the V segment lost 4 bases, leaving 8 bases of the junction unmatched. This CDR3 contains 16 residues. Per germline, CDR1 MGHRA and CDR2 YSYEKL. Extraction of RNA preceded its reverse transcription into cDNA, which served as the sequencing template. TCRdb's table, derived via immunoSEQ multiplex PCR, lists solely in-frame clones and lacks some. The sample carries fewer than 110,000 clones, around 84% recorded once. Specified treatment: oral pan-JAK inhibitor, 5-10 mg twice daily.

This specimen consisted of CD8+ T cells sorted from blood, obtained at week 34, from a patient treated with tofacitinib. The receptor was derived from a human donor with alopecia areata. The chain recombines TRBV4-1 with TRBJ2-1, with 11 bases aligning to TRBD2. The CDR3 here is CASSPTTSGILNEQFF. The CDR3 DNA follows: TGCGCCAGCAGCCCGACGACTAGCGGGATCCTCAATGAGCAGTTCTTC.